What follows are 29 T cell receptor beta chains derived from one specimen sequenced in a study of a mutant IDH1 vaccine in newly diagnosed glioma. Time point noted: week 11, during vaccination. In every dose of vaccine, 300 ug of mutant IDH1 20-mer peptide was given alongside topical imiquimod. The assay was immunoSEQ multiplex PCR, and TCRdb's table has in-frame clones only and misses some. The sample carries 110,000 or so clones, about nine tenths recorded once. These receptors' targets are unknown. The starting material was PBMCs, obtained from a glioma patient whose treatment included an IDH1 peptide vaccine. These receptors came from a woman aged 45-65 years with glioma.

This sequence joins TRBV9 and TRBJ1-2; perhaps TRBD1 as D (6 bases). Trimming took 0 bases from V and 3 from J, leaving 15 bases between them. CDR1 SGDLS and CDR2 YYNGEE come from the germline V gene. CDR3 length: 16 amino acids. CDR3 sequence (DNA): TGTGCCAGCAGCGTAGGGGGGGGCAGGACCCACTATGGCTACACCTTC. It yields the protein CASSVGGGRTHYGYTF.

The rearrangement links TRBV6-5 to TRBJ2-2; D gene uncertain. The V end was cut by 6 bases, the J end by 6 bases, with 11 bases between. CDR3 length equals 13 residues. CDR1 is MNHEY, CDR2 SVGAGI, per germline. The CDR3 protein is CASRPTSPGELFF. CDR3 coding DNA: TGTGCCAGCAGACCCACGAGCCCCGGGGAGCTGTTTTTT.

V usage is TRBV18 and J usage is TRBJ1-6, with no clear D. CDR1 is KGHSH, CDR2 LQKENI, per germline. The germline V and J ends were trimmed by 2 bases and 8 bases, with 10 bases remaining between them. This CDR3 contains 14 residues. CDR3 DNA sequence: TGTGCCAGCTCACCAGGGCTGGCCTATTCACCCCTCCACTTT. This encodes CASSPGLAYSPLHF.

The chain recombines TRBV2 with TRBJ2-5; TRBD2 aligns across 10 bases. The end of the DNA is better explained by TRBJ2-7, so the J call may be wrong. The length of the CDR3 is 13 residues. Germline CDR1 SNHLY, CDR2 FYNNEI. CDR3: CANSGRAGYEQYF. DNA of the CDR3: TGTGCCAACAGCGGGAGGGCAGGCTACGAGCAGTACTTC.

The V call is TRBV11-2, the J call TRBJ1-6; D perhaps matches TRBD1 (5 bases). The CDR3 totals 16 residues. The V gene lost 5 bases and the J gene lost 0 bases, with 11 bases spanning the gap. CDR1 and CDR2 from the germline V gene are SGHAT and FQNNGV. The DNA for the CDR3 is TGTGCCAGCAGCAACTCCCAGGGCTCCTATAATTCACCCCTCCACTTT. Amino acids: CASSNSQGSYNSPLHF.

The V and J genes are TRBV5-5 and TRBJ1-4; 7 bases map to TRBD1. CDR3 size: 15 residues. CDR1 SGHKS and CDR2 YYEKEE come from the germline V gene (reference sequence). V dropped 0 bases and J dropped 6; count of bases not matched to a gene: 5. The CDR3 spells CASSLAGTVDEKLFF. The CDR3 DNA reads as TGTGCCAGCAGCTTGGCTGGGACAGTTGATGAAAAACTGTTTTTT.

The chain employs TRBV5-4 and TRBJ2-7; no definite D call. This CDR3 comprises 14 residues. Germline CDR1 reads SGHNT; CDR2 reads YYREEE (reference sequence). The ends were cut back, 1 base at V and 6 bases at J, with 14 bases in the middle. This chain's CDR3 is CASSLWHPTTEQYF. DNA of the CDR3: TGTGCCAGCAGCTTGTGGCACCCAACTACCGAGCAGTACTTC.

The chain links TRBV21-1 to TRBJ1-3; TRBD1, the table's D call, lacks a check against the DNA. TRBV21-1 is a known pseudogene. The CDR3 consists of 18 residues. The CDR3 is CASSKERAGTPSGNTIYF. CDR3 nucleotide sequence: TGTGCCAGCAGCAAAGAGAGGGCTGGGACACCCTCTGGAAACACCATATATTTT.

The chain uses TRBV15 and TRBJ2-7; D unresolved. The germline V and J ends were trimmed by 0 bases and 3 bases, with 12 bases remaining between them. CDR3 length: 15 residues. CDR1 is LNHNV, CDR2 YYDKDF, per germline (reference sequence). The CDR3 region is CATSREQESNYEQYF. The CDR3 bases are TGTGCCACCAGCAGAGAGCAGGAGTCAAACTACGAGCAGTACTTC.

This chain joins TRBV29-1 and TRBJ2-1; 10 bases align to TRBD2. The CDR3 consists of 14 residues. Germline CDR1 and CDR2: SQVTM and ANQGSEA. Losses at the gene ends were 3 bases for V and 4 bases for J; bases not matched to a gene: 3. The CDR3, as DNA: TGCAGCGTTGATAGGACTAGCGGTTACAATGAGCAGTTCTTC. It translates to CSVDRTSGYNEQFF.

The chain uses TRBV4-1 and TRBJ2-1, with a possible D match to TRBD2 (7 bases). Trimming shortened V by 4 bases and J by 3 bases, and 10 bases separated the two germline ends. The germline V gene has CDR1 MGHRA and CDR2 YSYEKL. This CDR3 is 14 amino acids long. CDR3 DNA sequence: TGCGCCAGCAGCCGGGGGGGCGGCTACAATGAGCAGTTCTTC. As protein: CASSRGGGYNEQFF.

The chain is built from TRBV5-6 and TRBJ1-6; 9 bases fit TRBD1. The CDR3 sequence is 15 residues long. V trimming: 5 bases; J trimming: 3 bases; junction bases outside the gene matches: 3. Germline V CDR1 and CDR2: SGHDT, YYEEEE. CDR3 protein: CASRLTGGYNSPLHF. Here the CDR3 DNA reads TGTGCCAGCAGGCTGACAGGGGGCTATAATTCACCCCTCCACTTT.

The chain is built from TRBV11-2 and TRBJ2-5; D may be TRBD1 or TRBD2 (6 bases each). The CDR3 extends over 16 amino acids. V was cut by 5 bases and J by 4 bases, with 20 bases left in between. Germline loops: CDR1 SGHAT, CDR2 FQNNGV. The DNA of the CDR3 is TGTGCCAGCAGCCTTAGGGGGGCGCAGTCCCGAGAGACCCAGTACTTC. This codes for CASSLRGAQSRETQYF.

The chain combines TRBV2 with TRBJ1-5; TRBD1 might be the D (5 bases). Trimming took 3 bases from V and 9 from J, leaving 15 bases between them. The germline gives CDR1 SNHLY, CDR2 FYNNEI. CDR3 length: 14 residues. CDR3 residues: CASSEWTLNGPQHF. The CDR3 DNA reads TGTGCCAGCAGTGAGTGGACACTGAATGGGCCCCAGCATTTT.

The V gene is TRBV2, the J gene TRBJ1-1; TRBD1 aligns across 8 bases. Germline V CDR1 and CDR2: SNHLY, FYNNEI. The CDR3 runs 13 residues. Trimming at V came to 9 bases and at J to 5 bases, leaving 8 bases not matched to a gene. For the CDR3, the DNA is TGTGCCAGTTTTAGGACAGGGAGTACTGAAGCTTTCTTT. Residues: CASFRTGSTEAFF.

The DNA of the CDR3 is TGTGCCAGCAGTGAAGGTTACTCCTACGAGCAGTACTTC. Residues: CASSEGYSYEQYF. The chain employs TRBV6-4 and TRBJ2-7; D uncertain. The CDR3 has 13 residues. The V end was cut by 3 bases, the J end by 0 bases, with 6 bases between. Germline V gene lookup returns CDR1 MRHNA and CDR2 SNTAGT.

The V and J genes are TRBV9 and TRBJ1-1, with unresolved D. The CDR3 is 14 residues long. V was pared by 4 bases and J by 6 bases, with 16 bases between. Germline V gene sequence: CDR1 SGDLS, CDR2 YYNGEE. CDR3 sequence (DNA): TGTGCCAGCAGCCGGAGAACGGTTGAGGCTGAAGCTTTCTTT. Amino acids: CASSRRTVEAEAFF.

Comment on this clone: The same CDR3 is also encoded by other DNA sequences in this sample. The chain employs TRBV5-1 and TRBJ2-7; TRBD1 might be the D (5 bases). Trimming shortened V by 3 bases and J by 1 base, and 8 bases separated the two germline ends. This CDR3 contains 13 residues. The germline V gene has CDR1 SGHRS and CDR2 YFSETQ. CDR3 nucleotide sequence: TGCGCCAGCAGCTCCAGACAGTCCTACGAGCAGTACTTC. This sequence encodes CASSSRQSYEQYF. Variable domain in full (rest from reference TRBV5-1 and TRBJ2-7): KAGVTQTPRYLIKTRGQQVTLSCSPISGHRSVSWYQQTPGQGLQFLFEYFSETQRNKGNFPGRFSGRQFSNSRSEMNVSTLELGDSALYLCASSSRQSYEQYFGPGTRLTVT.

This clone appeared once. The J gene is TRBJ1-1, the V gene TRBV7-9; D perhaps matches TRBD1 (5 bases). The CDR3 runs to 15 residues. Germline V lookup: CDR1 SEHNR, CDR2 FQNEAQ (reference sequence). V was pared by 5 bases and J by 6 bases, with 19 bases between. The CDR3, as DNA: TGTGCCAGCAGCGCCCCAGACCGTCTAGGGGCTGAAGCTTTCTTT. Its protein is CASSAPDRLGAEAFF.

The rearrangement links TRBV7-3 to TRBJ2-1, with 8 bases identical to TRBD1. CDR3 length: 15 residues. J was trimmed by 0 bases and V by 5 bases; bases with no gene match: 3. The germline V gene encodes CDR1 SGHTA and CDR2 FQGTGA. CDR3 residues: CASSTQGGSYNEQFF. DNA of the CDR3: TGTGCCAGCAGCACACAGGGGGGCTCCTACAATGAGCAGTTCTTC.

The gene calls are TRBV28 and TRBJ2-7; 12 bases map to TRBD2. The CDR3 spans 15 residues. The germline CDR1 and CDR2 sequences are MDHEN and SYDVKM. J was trimmed by 7 bases and V by 5 bases; bases with no gene match: 9. The DNA for the CDR3 is TGTGCCAGCAGTCCAAGACTAGCGGGAGACTATGAGCAGTACTTC. Translated, it gives CASSPRLAGDYEQYF.

The chain uses TRBV30 and TRBJ2-3; weak D call: TRBD2 (5 bases). Per the germline V gene, CDR1 is GTSNPN and CDR2 is SVGIG (reference sequence). This CDR3 has 13 residues. The V and J ends lost 4 bases and 5 bases respectively, with 13 bases between them. DNA of the CDR3: TGTGCCTGGACGGAGGTAACGAGAGATACGCAGTATTTT. The encoded protein is CAWTEVTRDTQYF.

The rearrangement joins TRBV11-3 to TRBJ1-1; D gene ambiguous. The germline V gene encodes CDR1 SGHNT and CDR2 YENEEA. The CDR3 is 14 residues long. With 1 base removed from V and 3 bases from J, the gap between germline ends came to 9 bases. The CDR3 here is CASSLGGRDTEAFF. CDR3 sequence (DNA): TGTGCCAGCAGCTTAGGTGGGAGAGACACTGAAGCTTTCTTT.

The CDR3 DNA reads as TGTGCCAGCAGCTTAACGGATAGCAATCAGCCCCAGCATTTT. Protein sequence: CASSLTDSNQPQHF. The V and J genes are TRBV7-9 and TRBJ1-5; D call uncertain. The length of the CDR3 is 14 residues. CDR1 and CDR2 from the germline V gene are SEHNR and FQNEAQ (reference sequence). Trimming removed 2 bases at V and 0 bases at J, with 5 bases between.

The rearrangement joins TRBV5-1 to TRBJ2-1; D may be TRBD2 (6 bases). The CDR3 spans 13 residues. Germline V gene data show CDR1 as SGHRS and CDR2 as YFSETQ. Trimming cost V 3 bases and J 6 bases, with 10 bases left between them. The CDR3 region is CASSWGDRNEQFF. In DNA, the CDR3 is TGCGCCAGCAGCTGGGGGGATCGCAATGAGCAGTTCTTC.

V usage is TRBV7-9 and J usage is TRBJ2-1; D is ambiguous. The CDR3 loop spans 14 amino acids. Deletions cut 3 bases from V and 2 bases from J, with 8 bases between. Germline-derived CDR1 and CDR2 are SEHNR and FQNEAQ (reference sequence). Here the CDR3 DNA reads TGTGCCAGCAGCTTGGGCGGAACCTACAATGAGCAGTTCTTC. Protein product: CASSLGGTYNEQFF.

The chain carries TRBV18 and TRBJ2-7; the D gene is possibly TRBD2 (5 bases). Per germline, CDR1 KGHSH and CDR2 LQKENI. This CDR3 has 13 amino acids. The V gene lost 3 bases and the J gene lost 3 bases, with 9 bases spanning the gap. The CDR3 reads CASSPDGIYEQYF. The CDR3 nucleotides read TGTGCCAGCTCACCGGACGGGATCTACGAGCAGTACTTC.

This clone was observed a handful of times. CDR3 loop: CAISEVGVVAPEQFF. As DNA, the CDR3 is TGTGCCATCAGTGAGGTAGGGGTGGTGGCTCCTGAGCAGTTCTTC. The V call is TRBV10-3, the J call TRBJ2-1; tentative D call: TRBD1 (5 bases). The CDR3 is 15 residues long. The ends were cut back, 2 bases at V and 9 bases at J, with 17 bases in the middle. The germline CDR1 and CDR2 sequences are ENHRY and SYGVKD.

V gene TRBV5-5 combines with J gene TRBJ2-4; 7 bases are a match to TRBD1. Germline V lookup: CDR1 SGHKS, CDR2 YYEKEE (reference sequence). This CDR3 is built from 14 residues. With 4 bases clipped from V and 7 bases from J, the junction kept 8 bases outside the gene matches. CDR3 in DNA: TGTGCCAGCAGCCCAACAGGGGCATGGAACATTCAGTACTTC. Its translation is CASSPTGAWNIQYF.